Listed below are T cell receptor beta chains from one sample, sequenced in a study of blood T cell repertoires in COVID-19. The method was immunoSEQ multiplex PCR; TCRdb's version includes in-frame clones alone and lacks a portion of them. Of 250,000 or so clones listed, 70% to 90% are singletons. Sample: peripheral blood. The receptors derive from a woman in her twenties or thirties with acute or convalescent COVID-19. Both conserved end residues are part of each CDR3. The D gene is left open where the match is weak. The size entry is marked missing in some rows and otherwise reads once, few, many or a size class.

clone size: .; D gene: TRBD2; CDR3 length: 13; J gene: TRBJ2-7; V gene: TRBV27; CDR3 protein: CASSPATGGEQYF; CDR3 DNA: TGTGCCAGCAGCCCAGCCACGGGGGGGGAGCAGTACTTC
clone size: .; D gene: TRBD2; CDR3 length: 13; J gene: TRBJ2-3; V gene: TRBV20-1; CDR3 protein: CSASALAGGTQYF; CDR3 DNA: TGCAGTGCTAGTGCCCTAGCGGGAGGCACGCAGTATTTT
clone size: .; D gene: .; CDR3 length: 18; J gene: TRBJ2-2; V gene: TRBV9; CDR3 protein: CASNRFWRTPRGTGELFF; CDR3 DNA: TGTGCCAGCAACCGGTTCTGGAGAACCCCGCGGGGCACCGGGGAGCTGTTTTTT
clone size: .; D gene: .; CDR3 length: 13; J gene: TRBJ2-5; V gene: TRBV29-1; CDR3 protein: CSVVRGGRETQYF; CDR3 DNA: TGCAGCGTTGTCCGGGGAGGACGGGAGACCCAGTACTTC
clone size: .; D gene: .; CDR3 length: 11; J gene: TRBJ2-1; V gene: TRBV6-2/TRBV6-3; CDR3 protein: CASSQGNEQFF; CDR3 DNA: TGTGCCAGCAGTCAGGGCAATGAGCAGTTCTTC
clone size: .; D gene: TRBD1; CDR3 length: 15; J gene: TRBJ1-1; V gene: TRBV7-2; CDR3 protein: CASSPRTGSNAEAFF; CDR3 DNA: TGTGCCAGCAGCCCAAGGACAGGCTCAAACGCTGAAGCTTTCTTT
clone size: .; D gene: TRBD1; CDR3 length: 13; J gene: TRBJ1-4; V gene: TRBV11-2; CDR3 protein: CASSSGGAGKLFF; CDR3 DNA: TGTGCCAGCAGCTCAGGGGGCGCGGGAAAACTGTTTTTT
clone size: .; D gene: .; CDR3 length: 11; J gene: TRBJ2-5; V gene: TRBV12-3/TRBV12-4; CDR3 protein: CASRGQETQYF; CDR3 DNA: TGTGCCAGCCGAGGCCAAGAGACCCAGTACTTC
clone size: .; D gene: .; CDR3 length: 15; J gene: TRBJ2-3; V gene: TRBV5-1; CDR3 protein: CASSSGGPFTDTQYF; CDR3 DNA: TGCGCCAGCAGCTCGGGGGGCCCCTTCACAGATACGCAGTATTTT
clone size: .; D gene: TRBD2; CDR3 length: 15; J gene: TRBJ2-5; V gene: TRBV6-2/TRBV6-3; CDR3 protein: CASSYRTSGQETQYF; CDR3 DNA: TGTGCCAGCAGTTACCGGACTAGTGGCCAAGAGACCCAGTACTTC
clone size: .; D gene: TRBD2; CDR3 length: 16; J gene: TRBJ2-5; V gene: TRBV24-1; CDR3 protein: CATSPTITSAGETQYF; CDR3 DNA: TGTGCCACCAGCCCCACCATTACTAGCGCGGGGGAGACCCAGTACTTC
clone size: .; D gene: TRBD2; CDR3 length: 16; J gene: TRBJ2-2; V gene: TRBV5-6; CDR3 protein: CASSLKAGVYTGELFF; CDR3 DNA: TGTGCCAGCAGCTTGAAAGCGGGAGTTTACACCGGGGAGCTGTTTTTT
clone size: .; D gene: TRBD2; CDR3 length: 16; J gene: TRBJ2-1; V gene: TRBV9; CDR3 protein: CASSALLAGVANEQFF; CDR3 DNA: TGTGCCAGCAGCGCCTTACTAGCGGGAGTGGCTAATGAGCAGTTCTTC
clone size: .; D gene: .; CDR3 length: 16; J gene: TRBJ2-3; V gene: TRBV3-1/TRBV3-2; CDR3 protein: CASSHAPSAMADTQYF; CDR3 DNA: TGTGCCAGCAGCCATGCGCCTAGCGCTATGGCAGATACGCAGTATTTT
clone size: .; D gene: .; CDR3 length: 14; J gene: TRBJ1-3; V gene: TRBV19; CDR3 protein: CASSEGTLGNTIYF; CDR3 DNA: TGTGCCAGTAGTGAGGGGACACTTGGAAACACCATATATTTT
clone size: .; D gene: TRBD2; CDR3 length: 12; J gene: TRBJ2-5; V gene: TRBV6-6; CDR3 protein: CASSWGGETQYF; CDR3 DNA: TGTGCCAGCAGTTGGGGGGGGGAGACCCAGTACTTC
clone size: once; D gene: TRBD2; CDR3 length: 18; J gene: TRBJ2-7; V gene: TRBV7-2; CDR3 protein: CASSSRTSGRASSYEQYF; CDR3 DNA: TGTGCCAGCAGCTCCCGGACTAGCGGGAGGGCCAGCTCCTACGAGCAGTACTTC
clone size: .; D gene: .; CDR3 length: 15; J gene: TRBJ1-5; V gene: TRBV28; CDR3 protein: CASSFSGAPYQPQHF; CDR3 DNA: TGTGCCAGCAGTTTTTCAGGGGCCCCATATCAGCCCCAGCATTTT
clone size: .; D gene: TRBD2; CDR3 length: 17; J gene: TRBJ2-3; V gene: TRBV10-1; CDR3 protein: CASSARTSGRVSDTQYF; CDR3 DNA: TGCGCCAGCAGTGCACGGACTAGCGGGAGAGTGTCAGATACGCAGTATTTT
clone size: .; D gene: TRBD1; CDR3 length: 15; J gene: TRBJ2-7; V gene: TRBV9; CDR3 protein: CASSVGGTVPDEQYF; CDR3 DNA: TGTGCCAGCAGCGTAGGGGGGACAGTCCCCGACGAGCAGTACTTC
clone size: .; D gene: .; CDR3 length: 14; J gene: TRBJ1-4; V gene: TRBV7-9; CDR3 protein: CASSLGQTNEKLFF; CDR3 DNA: TGTGCCAGCAGCTTGGGACAAACTAATGAAAAACTGTTTTTT
clone size: .; D gene: TRBD1; CDR3 length: 14; J gene: TRBJ1-1; V gene: TRBV9; CDR3 protein: CASTQTGAGTEAFF; CDR3 DNA: TGTGCCAGCACTCAGACAGGGGCAGGAACTGAAGCTTTCTTT
clone size: .; D gene: .; CDR3 length: 13; J gene: TRBJ2-7; V gene: TRBV6-2/TRBV6-3; CDR3 protein: CASSYQGPYEQYF; CDR3 DNA: TGTGCCAGCAGTTACCAGGGGCCCTACGAGCAGTACTTC
clone size: .; D gene: TRBD2; CDR3 length: 15; J gene: TRBJ2-5; V gene: TRBV5-1; CDR3 protein: CASSTTFSGGETQYF; CDR3 DNA: TGCGCCAGCAGCACGACATTCTCGGGGGGTGAGACCCAGTACTTC
clone size: .; D gene: TRBD1; CDR3 length: 15; J gene: TRBJ2-1; V gene: TRBV19; CDR3 protein: CASRNRDRGSDEQFF; CDR3 DNA: TGTGCCAGTAGGAACCGGGACAGGGGATCCGATGAGCAGTTCTTC
clone size: .; D gene: .; CDR3 length: 13; J gene: TRBJ2-3; V gene: TRBV9; CDR3 protein: CASRSGSADTQYF; CDR3 DNA: TGTGCCAGCAGGAGCGGATCCGCAGATACGCAGTATTTT
clone size: once; D gene: .; CDR3 length: 15; J gene: TRBJ2-5; V gene: TRBV3-1/TRBV3-2; CDR3 protein: CASSQDASRVETQYF; CDR3 DNA: TGTGCCAGCAGCCAAGACGCTAGCCGGGTGGAGACCCAGTACTTC
clone size: .; D gene: TRBD1; CDR3 length: 17; J gene: TRBJ1-1; V gene: TRBV3-1/TRBV3-2; CDR3 protein: CASSQDFFRTGNTEAFF; CDR3 DNA: TGTGCCAGCAGCCAAGATTTTTTTAGGACAGGGAACACTGAAGCTTTCTTT
clone size: .; D gene: TRBD2; CDR3 length: 16; J gene: TRBJ2-2; V gene: TRBV7-8; CDR3 protein: CASSRFSGRNAGELFF; CDR3 DNA: TGTGCCAGCAGCCGATTTAGCGGGAGGAATGCCGGGGAGCTGTTTTTT
clone size: .; D gene: TRBD1; CDR3 length: 14; J gene: TRBJ1-2; V gene: TRBV18; CDR3 protein: CASSLGTGDYGYTF; CDR3 DNA: TGTGCCAGCTCACTTGGGACAGGGGACTATGGCTACACCTTC
clone size: .; D gene: .; CDR3 length: 14; J gene: TRBJ1-5; V gene: TRBV24-1; CDR3 protein: CATSDLAGVQPQHF; CDR3 DNA: TGTGCCACCAGTGATTTAGCAGGGGTTCAGCCCCAGCATTTT
clone size: .; D gene: TRBD2; CDR3 length: 16; J gene: TRBJ2-1; V gene: TRBV24-1; CDR3 protein: CATSDPLAGENNEQFF; CDR3 DNA: TGTGCCACCAGTGACCCTTTAGCGGGAGAGAACAATGAGCAGTTCTTC
clone size: .; D gene: .; CDR3 length: 14; J gene: TRBJ1-1; V gene: TRBV15; CDR3 protein: CATSRVGGNTEAFF; CDR3 DNA: TGTGCCACCAGCAGAGTTGGAGGAAACACTGAAGCTTTCTTT
clone size: .; D gene: .; CDR3 length: 18; J gene: TRBJ2-2; V gene: TRBV15; CDR3 protein: CATSRRGRGNRTDGELFF; CDR3 DNA: TGTGCCACCAGCAGGAGGGGGAGGGGAAATCGGACGGACGGGGAGCTGTTTTTT
clone size: .; D gene: .; CDR3 length: 17; J gene: TRBJ1-1; V gene: TRBV5-4; CDR3 protein: CASSLAGRGLMNTEAFF; CDR3 DNA: TGTGCCAGCAGCTTGGCCGGGCGGGGTTTGATGAACACTGAAGCTTTCTTT
clone size: .; D gene: TRBD2; CDR3 length: 15; J gene: TRBJ2-2; V gene: TRBV30; CDR3 protein: CALRSGRAGTGELFF; CDR3 DNA: TGTGCTCTACGCAGCGGGAGGGCTGGTACCGGGGAGCTGTTTTTT
clone size: .; D gene: TRBD1; CDR3 length: 17; J gene: TRBJ2-7; V gene: TRBV4-3; CDR3 protein: CASSQDGSRQGVYEQYF; CDR3 DNA: TGCGCCAGCAGCCAAGATGGGTCGAGACAGGGGGTTTACGAGCAGTACTTC
clone size: once; D gene: .; CDR3 length: 11; J gene: TRBJ1-2; V gene: TRBV6-2/TRBV6-3; CDR3 protein: CASSAGGGYTF; CDR3 DNA: TGTGCCAGCAGTGCCGGAGGTGGCTACACCTTC
clone size: few; D gene: TRBD2; CDR3 length: 13; J gene: TRBJ2-7; V gene: TRBV2; CDR3 protein: CASTSGSSYEQYF; CDR3 DNA: TGTGCCAGCACTAGCGGGAGCTCCTACGAGCAGTACTTC
clone size: once; D gene: .; CDR3 length: 12; J gene: TRBJ2-7; V gene: TRBV29-1; CDR3 protein: CSVAKQGYEQYF; CDR3 DNA: TGCAGCGTTGCTAAACAGGGTTACGAGCAGTACTTC
clone size: .; D gene: .; CDR3 length: 16; J gene: TRBJ1-5; V gene: TRBV3-1/TRBV3-2; CDR3 protein: CASSQDSVYSNQPQHF; CDR3 DNA: TGTGCCAGCAGCCAAGATTCGGTTTATAGCAATCAGCCCCAGCATTTT
clone size: .; D gene: .; CDR3 length: 13; J gene: TRBJ2-5; V gene: TRBV3-1/TRBV3-2; CDR3 protein: CASSREGLGTQYF; CDR3 DNA: TGTGCCAGCAGCCGCGAGGGTTTGGGGACCCAGTACTTC